These 32 T cell receptor beta chains share one sample of origin, sequenced in a study of CD8 T cells in Susac syndrome. A quantity of about 0.5 to 1 ug RNA underwent reverse transcription using random hexamers. TCRdb processed the immunoSEQ multiplex PCR reads anew with MiXCR; each CDR3 protein has one entry. Of 55,000 to 70,000 distinct CDR3 sequences in the sample, just under 95% were seen once. Sequencing input: CD8+ T cells from PBMCs. Receptor source: a human donor in good health.

The chain links TRBV6-6 to TRBJ2-7, with D possibly called TRBD1 or TRBD2 (5 bases each). Germline V CDR1 and CDR2: MNHNY, SVGAGI (reference sequence). The CDR3 spans 14 residues. Trimming pared 8 bases from V and 0 bases from J, leaving 14 bases between. The CDR3 sequence: CASEPGPHSYEQYF. The CDR3 DNA sequence: TGTGCCAGCGAACCGGGACCGCACTCCTACGAGCAGTACTTC.

The CDR3 is CASSLLAGVVYEQYV. The CDR3 nucleotides are TGTGCCAGCAGCTTATTAGCAGGGGTAGTTTACGAGCAGTACGTC. V gene TRBV7-2 combines with J gene TRBJ2-7, with a weak D call TRBD1 (6 bases). V was trimmed by 2 bases and J by 4 bases, leaving 15 bases between them. CDR1 SGHTA and CDR2 FQGNSA come from the germline V gene. The CDR3 extends over 15 amino acids.

This sequence joins TRBV7-2 and TRBJ1-6; possible D gene TRBD1, 6 bases. The V gene's germline CDR1 is SGHTA and CDR2 FQGNSA. The CDR3 is 12 amino acids. Deletions cut 5 bases from V and 15 bases from J, with 14 bases between. CDR3 protein: CASSLTGRLLHF. CDR3 in DNA: TGTGCCAGCAGCCTGACAGGCCGGCTCCTCCACTTT.

The chain couples TRBV12-3 or TRBV12-4 to TRBJ2-5; D uncertain. The CDR3 runs to 15 residues. Deletions cut 4 bases from V and 0 bases from J, with 12 bases between. The CDR3 sequence is CASSYWNGHQETQYF. The CDR3 DNA is TGTGCCAGCAGTTACTGGAATGGGCACCAAGAGACCCAGTACTTC.

The chain couples TRBV7-3 to TRBJ2-1; 15 bases map to TRBD2. V was clipped by 6 bases and J by 4 bases; unmatched bases: 4. The CDR3 covers 16 residues. Germline V gene sequence: CDR1 SGHTA, CDR2 FQGTGA. Written as DNA, the CDR3 is TGTGCCAGCAGAGCGGGACTAGCGGGGGGATACAATGAGCAGTTCTTC. This codes for CASRAGLAGGYNEQFF.

The CDR3 protein is CASSRGLGGNSPLHF. For the CDR3, the DNA is TGTGCCAGCAGTCGCGGCCTTGGCGGTAATTCACCCCTCCACTTT. The chain is built from TRBV7-3 and TRBJ1-6; D remains unclear. Germline CDR1 is SGHTA and CDR2 is FQGTGA. The V and J ends lost 6 bases and 6 bases respectively, with 15 bases between them. This CDR3 contains 15 residues.

The chain employs TRBV29-1 and TRBJ1-2, with D uncertain. The germline V gene has CDR1 SQVTM and CDR2 ANQGSEA. CDR3 length: 12 residues. Trimming stripped 6 bases from V and 5 bases from J, with 13 bases between. The CDR3 protein is CSVPGEPYGYTF. The CDR3 DNA reads as TGCAGCGTCCCCGGGGAACCTTATGGCTACACCTTC.

This chain joins TRBV7-2 and TRBJ2-5; 9 bases fit TRBD2. The CDR3 length is 14 residues. CDR1 SGHTA and CDR2 FQGNSA come from the germline V gene. Trimming at V came to 4 bases and at J to 5 bases, leaving 5 bases not matched to a gene. CDR3 DNA sequence: TGTGCCAGCAGCTCCTTAGCGGGAGTCGAGACCCAGTACTTC. Residues: CASSSLAGVETQYF.

V and J are TRBV4-1 and TRBJ2-7; D not resolved. Per germline, CDR1 MGHRA and CDR2 YSYEKL. CDR3 length: 13 residues. Trimming left V 1 base short and J 3 bases short, with 7 bases between. Written as DNA, the CDR3 is TGCGCCAGCAGCCAAGGAGATCTCTACGAGCAGTACTTC. Its translation is CASSQGDLYEQYF.

This clonotype came up once. The chain has TRBV7-9 and TRBJ2-2; TRBD2 agrees at 8 bases. Germline CDR1 SEHNR, CDR2 FQNEAQ (reference sequence). V lost 6 bases, J lost 0 bases, and 6 bases stayed unmatched. The CDR3 is made up of 16 amino acids. CDR3 amino acids: CASRRTSGPNTGELFF. CDR3 nucleotides: TGTGCCAGCAGACGCACTAGCGGCCCGAACACCGGGGAGCTGTTTTTT.

The genes are TRBV13 and TRBJ1-2; maybe TRBD1 (6 bases). The CDR3 length is 14 residues. The V end was cut by 5 bases, the J end by 6 bases, with 16 bases between. Germline CDR1 reads PRHDT; CDR2 reads FYEKMQ (reference sequence). The DNA of the CDR3 is TGTGCCAGCAGCCTTTGGACAGATTTAAATGGCTACACCTTC. This sequence encodes CASSLWTDLNGYTF. Combining the CDR3 with reference TRBV13 and TRBJ1-2 gives the whole variable domain AAGVIQSPRHLIKEKRETATLKCYPIPRHDTVYWYQQGPGQDPQFLISFYEKMQSDKGSIPDRFSAQQFSDYHSELNMSSLELGDSALYFCASSLWTDLNGYTFGSGTRLTVV.

This clonotype was counted a single time. V and J are TRBV9 and TRBJ2-7; TRBD2 is a possible D gene (7 bases). V was clipped by 0 bases and J by 9 bases, with 16 bases between them. The CDR3 length is 14 residues. Germline V CDR1 and CDR2: SGDLS, YYNGEE. The CDR3 loop is CASSVDDGGPRQYF. CDR3 sequence (DNA): TGTGCCAGCAGCGTAGATGACGGGGGGCCTCGGCAGTACTTC.

V is TRBV19 and J is TRBJ2-5; 9 bases line up with TRBD1. Trimming took 5 bases from V and 4 from J; bases not matched to a gene: 2. Per germline, CDR1 LNHDA and CDR2 SQIVND (reference sequence). The CDR3 runs to 13 residues. Here the CDR3 DNA reads TGTGCCAGTAGTTCGGACAGGGGAGAGACCCAGTACTTC. Its protein product is CASSSDRGETQYF.

The rearrangement joins TRBV12-3 or TRBV12-4 to TRBJ1-2; D is uncertain. CDR3 length equals 13 residues. Trimming took 3 bases from V and 8 from J, leaving 13 bases between them. The CDR3 region has the DNA TGTGCCAGCAGTTTGGGCGATCTGGGGGGCTACACCTTC. It codes for CASSLGDLGGYTF.

The chain couples TRBV29-1 to TRBJ1-3; tentative D call: TRBD1 (6 bases). CDR3 length equals 14 residues. The germline CDR1 and CDR2 sequences are SQVTM and ANQGSEA. V was cut by 6 bases and J by 0 bases, with 12 bases left in between. The CDR3 reads CSVSDSSSGNTIYF. In DNA, the CDR3 is TGCAGCGTGTCGGACAGCTCCTCTGGAAACACCATATATTTT.

This rearrangement joins TRBV6-5 to TRBJ1-2; 7 bases match TRBD1. Unmatched junction bases numbered 9, after V lost 8 bases and J lost 6 bases. There are 13 residues in the CDR3. Looked up from germline, CDR1 is MNHEY and CDR2 is SVGAGI. DNA of the CDR3: TGTGCCAGCGCCGTGGAGGGGGCGGATGGCTACACCTTC. Residues: CASAVEGADGYTF.

J is TRBJ2-7 and V is TRBV6-2 or TRBV6-3; no clear D gene. The germline V gene encodes CDR1 MNHEY and CDR2 SVGEGT. The CDR3 length is 14 residues. The V gene lost 2 bases and the J gene lost 1 base, with 9 bases spanning the gap. The CDR3 sequence is CASSYLDGSYEQYV. Here the CDR3 DNA reads TGTGCCAGCAGTTACCTGGACGGATCCTACGAGCAGTACGTC.

The chain combines TRBV9 with TRBJ1-3; unclear D gene. Trimming stripped 3 bases from V and 4 bases from J, with 5 bases between. The length of the CDR3 is 12 residues. Germline-derived CDR1 and CDR2 are SGDLS and YYNGEE. CDR3 in DNA: TGTGCCAGCAGCGGGCTGGGAAACACCATATATTTT. This sequence encodes CASSGLGNTIYF.

The chain carries TRBV5-6 and TRBJ1-1; 7 bases align to TRBD1. Germline loops: CDR1 SGHDT, CDR2 YYEEEE. Unmatched junction bases numbered 5, after V lost 6 bases and J lost 6 bases. The CDR3 covers 12 residues. CDR3 DNA sequence: TGTGCCAGCAACAACGACAGGGCTGAAGCTTTCTTT. Translated, it gives CASNNDRAEAFF.

This chain links TRBV29-1 with TRBJ1-2, with unresolved D. Trimming stripped 2 bases from V and 4 bases from J, with 11 bases between. The germline V gene has CDR1 SQVTM and CDR2 ANQGSEA. The CDR3 totals 13 residues. The CDR3 nucleotides read TGCAGCGTTGAAACTGGTCACAGCTATGGCTACACCTTC. Its protein product is CSVETGHSYGYTF.

The chain employs TRBV7-2 and TRBJ2-3; D not resolved. The CDR3 is 15 amino acids. Germline CDR1 and CDR2: SGHTA and FQGNSA. V lost 0 bases to trimming and J lost 1 base, with 8 bases between them. As DNA, the CDR3 is TGTGCCAGCAGCTTAGCGCGGTGGGGCACAGATACGCAGTATTTT. Encoded protein: CASSLARWGTDTQYF.

This sequence joins TRBV4-1 and TRBJ2-7; 9 bases are a match to TRBD1. V lost 4 bases to trimming and J lost 2 bases; unmatched junction nucleotides: 3. This CDR3 is built from 14 residues. The germline gives CDR1 MGHRA, CDR2 YSYEKL. CDR3 coding DNA: TGCGCCAGCAGCCTGCGGACAGGGGCCTACGAGCAGTACTTC. This encodes CASSLRTGAYEQYF.

The CDR3 spells CASSQEGVRETQYF. The CDR3 nucleotides are TGTGCCAGCAGCCAAGAGGGGGTACGGGAGACCCAGTACTTC. The rearrangement links TRBV14 to TRBJ2-5; perhaps D is TRBD1 or TRBD2 (5 bases each). Germline V lookup: CDR1 SGHDN, CDR2 FVKESK. Trimming stripped 0 bases from V and 5 bases from J, with 10 bases between. The CDR3 length is 14 residues. The full variable domain, rest sourced from reference TRBV14 and TRBJ2-5, is EAGVTQFPSHSVIEKGQTVTLRCDPISGHDNLYWYRRVMGKEIKFLLHFVKESKQDESGMPNNRFLAERTGGTYSTLKVQPAELEDSGVYFCASSQEGVRETQYFGPGTRLLVL.

The V gene is TRBV7-9, the J gene TRBJ2-7; TRBD1 aligns across 7 bases. The CDR3 has 15 amino acids. The V gene end was trimmed by 1 base and the J gene end by 3 bases; junction bases not matched to a gene: 6. CDR1 is SEHNR, CDR2 FQNEAQ, per germline (reference sequence). The CDR3 loop is CASSLEDRPIYEQYF. CDR3 DNA: TGTGCCAGCAGCTTAGAGGACAGGCCAATCTACGAGCAGTACTTC.

This chain's CDR3 is CASSPAGGTEAFF. CDR3 nucleotide sequence: TGTGCCAGCAGTCCCGCGGGGGGGACTGAAGCTTTCTTT. The chain couples TRBV6-4 to TRBJ1-1; D might be TRBD1 (5 bases). CDR1 and CDR2 from the germline V gene are MRHNA and SNTAGT. This CDR3 has 13 amino acids. The V and J ends lost 5 bases and 5 bases respectively, with 12 bases between them.

This chain uses TRBV30 with TRBJ2-7; D gene unclear. Trimming took 3 bases from V and 2 from J, leaving 5 bases between them. CDR1 is GTSNPN, CDR2 SVGIG, per germline (reference sequence). This CDR3 comprises 11 residues. The CDR3 DNA is TGTGCCTGGAGCGACACCTACGAGCAGTACTTC. Amino acids: CAWSDTYEQYF.

The chain employs TRBV6-1 and TRBJ2-5; 13 bases line up with TRBD2. The V and J ends lost 5 bases and 5 bases, in that order; junction bases with no gene match: 8. This CDR3 spans 16 amino acids. Germline assignment: CDR1 MNHNS and CDR2 SASEGT. The chain's CDR3 is CASSRGLAGSSETQYF. CDR3 coding DNA: TGTGCCAGCAGTCGGGGACTAGCGGGGTCCTCGGAGACCCAGTACTTC.

V and J are TRBV14 and TRBJ2-1, with TRBD2 matching over 8 bases. This CDR3 region has 14 residues. The J segment lost 8 bases and the V segment lost 4 bases, leaving 7 bases of the junction unmatched. CDR1 SGHDN and CDR2 FVKESK come from the germline V gene. The CDR3 DNA sequence: TGTGCCAGCAGCCCACCGGGAGGGTTTGATGAGCAGTTCTTC. Amino acids: CASSPPGGFDEQFF.

V gene TRBV5-6 combines with J gene TRBJ2-7, with unresolved D. V gave up 0 bases and J gave up 0 bases, with 10 bases separating them. Germline CDR1 SGHDT, CDR2 YYEEEE. The CDR3 runs to 15 residues. The CDR3 sequence is CASSLGPSSSYEQYF. Here the CDR3 DNA reads TGTGCCAGCAGCTTGGGACCCTCGAGCTCCTACGAGCAGTACTTC. The variable domain in full, with the rest retrieved from reference TRBV5-6 and TRBJ2-7, is DAGVTQSPTHLIKTRGQQVTLRCSPKSGHDTVSWYQQALGQGPQFIFQYYEEEERQRGNFPDRFSGHQFPNYSSELNVNALLLGDSALYLCASSLGPSSSYEQYFGPGTRLTVT.

This chain joins TRBV5-6 and TRBJ2-5, with D unresolved. The CDR3 covers 15 residues. Germline V lookup: CDR1 SGHDT, CDR2 YYEEEE. V dropped 1 base and J dropped 0 bases, with 10 bases sitting between them. The CDR3 is CASSLTPEYQETQYF. DNA for the CDR3: TGTGCCAGCAGCTTGACTCCAGAGTACCAAGAGACCCAGTACTTC.

The J gene is TRBJ2-1, the V gene TRBV7-3; D tentatively fits TRBD1 or TRBD2 (5 bases each). The CDR3 consists of 14 residues. Germline assignment: CDR1 SGHTA and CDR2 FQGTGA. V was pared by 2 bases and J by 6 bases, with 11 bases between. The CDR3 DNA sequence: TGTGCCAGCAGCTTAGGGGGTGGGATCAATGAGCAGTTCTTC. Translation gives CASSLGGGINEQFF.

The gene calls are TRBV6-2 or TRBV6-3 and TRBJ2-7, with 7 positions matching TRBD1. CDR3 length equals 16 residues. Germline CDR1 MNHEY, CDR2 SVGEGT. The junction had 11 bases not matched to a gene; V was cut back by 4 bases and J by 2 bases. Written as DNA, the CDR3 is TGTGCCAGCAGTTCTCATAACCGGGACAGCACCTACGAGCAGTACGTC. Residues: CASSSHNRDSTYEQYV.